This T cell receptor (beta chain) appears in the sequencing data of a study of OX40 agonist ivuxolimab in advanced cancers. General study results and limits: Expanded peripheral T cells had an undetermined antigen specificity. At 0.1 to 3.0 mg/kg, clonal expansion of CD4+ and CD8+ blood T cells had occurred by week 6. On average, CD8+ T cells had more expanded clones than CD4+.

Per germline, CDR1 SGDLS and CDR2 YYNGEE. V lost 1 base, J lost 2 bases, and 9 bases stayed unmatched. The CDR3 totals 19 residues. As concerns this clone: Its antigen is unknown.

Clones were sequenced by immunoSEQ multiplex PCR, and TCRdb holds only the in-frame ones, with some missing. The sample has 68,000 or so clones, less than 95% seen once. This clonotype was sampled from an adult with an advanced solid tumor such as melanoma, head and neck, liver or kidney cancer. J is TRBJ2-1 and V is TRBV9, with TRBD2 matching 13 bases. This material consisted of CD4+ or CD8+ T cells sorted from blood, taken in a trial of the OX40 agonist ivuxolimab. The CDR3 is CASSVRTSGSIWPYNEQFF. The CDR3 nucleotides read TGTGCCAGCAGCGTAAGGACTAGCGGGAGTATTTGGCCCTACAATGAGCAGTTCTTC.